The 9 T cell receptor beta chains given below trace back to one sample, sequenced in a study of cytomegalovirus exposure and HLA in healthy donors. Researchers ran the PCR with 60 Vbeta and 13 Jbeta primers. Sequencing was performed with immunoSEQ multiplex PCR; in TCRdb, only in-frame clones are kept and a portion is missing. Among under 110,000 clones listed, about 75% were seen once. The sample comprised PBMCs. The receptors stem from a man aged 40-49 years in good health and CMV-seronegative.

The CDR3 reads CASSSLGYGYTF. The CDR3 DNA sequence: TGTGCCAGCAGCTCTCTCGGCTATGGCTACACCTTC. This chain uses TRBV5-6 with TRBJ1-2; D is undetermined. Germline CDR1 is SGHDT and CDR2 is YYEEEE. V lost 3 bases and J lost 4, with 7 bases in between. CDR3 size: 12 residues. The full variable domain, rest sourced from reference TRBV5-6 and TRBJ1-2, is DAGVTQSPTHLIKTRGQQVTLRCSPKSGHDTVSWYQQALGQGPQFIFQYYEEEERQRGNFPDRFSGHQFPNYSSELNVNALLLGDSALYLCASSSLGYGYTFGSGTRLTVV.

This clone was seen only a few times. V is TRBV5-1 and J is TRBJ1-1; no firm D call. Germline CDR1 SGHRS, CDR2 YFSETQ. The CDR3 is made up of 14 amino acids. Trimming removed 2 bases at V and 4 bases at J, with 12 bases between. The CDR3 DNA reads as TGCGCCAGCAGCTTCCTCTCTGATAGCACTGAAGCTTTCTTT. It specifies CASSFLSDSTEAFF.

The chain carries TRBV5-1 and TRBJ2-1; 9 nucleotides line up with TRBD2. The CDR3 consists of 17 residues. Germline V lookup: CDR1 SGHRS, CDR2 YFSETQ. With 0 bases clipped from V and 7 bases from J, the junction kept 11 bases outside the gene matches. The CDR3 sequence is CASSLDGGGATVNEQFF. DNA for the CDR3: TGCGCCAGCAGCTTGGATGGCGGGGGGGCAACGGTTAATGAGCAGTTCTTC.

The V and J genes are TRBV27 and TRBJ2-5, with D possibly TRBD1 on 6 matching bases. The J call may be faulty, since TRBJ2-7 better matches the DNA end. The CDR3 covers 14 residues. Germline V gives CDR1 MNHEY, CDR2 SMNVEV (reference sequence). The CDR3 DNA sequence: TGTGCCAGCAGTTTTACGACAGGCAGCTTCGAGCAGTACTTC. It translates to CASSFTTGSFEQYF.

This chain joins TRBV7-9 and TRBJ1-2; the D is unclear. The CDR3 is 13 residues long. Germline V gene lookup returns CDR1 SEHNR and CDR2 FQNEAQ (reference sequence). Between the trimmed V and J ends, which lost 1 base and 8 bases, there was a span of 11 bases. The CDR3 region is CASSLGAPRGYTF. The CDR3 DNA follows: TGTGCCAGCAGCTTAGGGGCACCTCGAGGCTACACCTTC. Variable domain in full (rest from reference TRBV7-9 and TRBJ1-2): DTGVSQNPRHKITKRGQNVTFRCDPISEHNRLYWYRQTLGQGPEFLTYFQNEAQLEKSRLLSDRFSAERPKGSFSTLEIQRTEQGDSAMYLCASSLGAPRGYTFGSGTRLTVV.

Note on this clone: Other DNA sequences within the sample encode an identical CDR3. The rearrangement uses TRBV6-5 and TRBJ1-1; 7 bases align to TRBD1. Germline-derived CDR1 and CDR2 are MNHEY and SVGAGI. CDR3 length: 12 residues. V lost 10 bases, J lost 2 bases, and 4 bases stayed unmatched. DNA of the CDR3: TGTGCCACGACAGGGTTTAACACTGAAGCTTTCTTT. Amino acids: CATTGFNTEAFF.

The CDR3 DNA sequence: TGTGCCAGTAGAAGAGGACGGGAGAGGGACACTGAAGCTTTCTTT. Protein product: CASRRGRERDTEAFF. The chain links TRBV19 to TRBJ1-1; no definite D call. Germline V CDR1 and CDR2: LNHDA, SQIVND (reference sequence). Trimming removed 6 bases from V and 3 bases from J, with 17 bases in between. The CDR3 consists of 15 residues.

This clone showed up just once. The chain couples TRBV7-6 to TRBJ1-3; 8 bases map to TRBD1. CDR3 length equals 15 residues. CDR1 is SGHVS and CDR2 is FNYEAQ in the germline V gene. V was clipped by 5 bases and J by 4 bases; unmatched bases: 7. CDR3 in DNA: TGTGCCAGCAGCACCAACAGGGGGTCCGGAAACACCATATATTTT. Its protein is CASSTNRGSGNTIYF.

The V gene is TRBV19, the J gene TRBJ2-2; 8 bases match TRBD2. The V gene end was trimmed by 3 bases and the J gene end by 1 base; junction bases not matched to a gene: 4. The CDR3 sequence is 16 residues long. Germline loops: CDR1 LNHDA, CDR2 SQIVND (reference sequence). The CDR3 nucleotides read TGTGCCAGTAGTATCGGCGGGGGGCTGAACACCGGGGAGCTGTTTTTT. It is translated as CASSIGGGLNTGELFF.